This TCR beta chain appears in the sequencing data of a study of cytomegalovirus exposure and HLA in healthy donors. Whole-study results and caveats: The number of N-insertions in an Asian-associated ancestry cluster was reportedly below the 666-donor mean in a later analysis. Immune exposure data for these donors was limited to CMV serostatus. Diagnosis of cytomegalovirus status made by the classifier reportedly showed high specificity and sensitivity.

The V gene's germline CDR1 is SGHNT and CDR2 YYREEE (reference sequence). J lost 5 bases, V lost 5 bases, and 12 bases had no gene match. The CDR3 sequence is 16 residues long. The PCR made use of 60 Vbeta and 13 Jbeta primers. Original processing methods: Later reanalysis found 75 million to 95 million unique TCR beta chains, some 10 million of them shared. Profiling relied on immunoSEQ multiplex PCR, and the TCRdb table lists in-frame clones only, not all of them. Clone size and the V and J calls come from that table; the DNA yielded D and trimming. Of 140,000 to 150,000 clones listed, 70% are singletons. A remark on this clone: The antigen remains unidentified.

This sequence was found in a woman aged 60-75 years in good health and CMV-seropositive. The chain couples TRBV5-4 to TRBJ2-1; 8 bases map to TRBD2. Sequencing was done on a sample of PBMCs. CDR3 nucleotides: TGTGCCAGCAGACCTACTAGCGGTAAAGAGAACAATGAGCAGTTCTTC. Amino acid sequence: CASRPTSGKENNEQFF.